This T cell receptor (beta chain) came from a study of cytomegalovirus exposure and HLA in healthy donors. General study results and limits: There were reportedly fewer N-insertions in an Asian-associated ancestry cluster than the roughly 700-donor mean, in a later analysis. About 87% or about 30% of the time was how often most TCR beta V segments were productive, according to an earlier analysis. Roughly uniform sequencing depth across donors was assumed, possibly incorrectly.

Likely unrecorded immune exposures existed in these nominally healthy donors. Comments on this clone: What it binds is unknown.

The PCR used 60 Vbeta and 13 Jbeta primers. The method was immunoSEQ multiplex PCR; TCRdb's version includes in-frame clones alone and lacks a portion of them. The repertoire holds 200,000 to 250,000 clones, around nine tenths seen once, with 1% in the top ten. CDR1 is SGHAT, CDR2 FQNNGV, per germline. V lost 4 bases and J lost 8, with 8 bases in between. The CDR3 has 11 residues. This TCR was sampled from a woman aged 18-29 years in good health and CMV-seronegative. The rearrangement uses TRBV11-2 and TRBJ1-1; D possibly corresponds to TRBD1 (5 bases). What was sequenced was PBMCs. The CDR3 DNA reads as TGTGCCAGCAGCTGGGGGGTGGAAGCTTTCTTT. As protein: CASSWGVEAFF.